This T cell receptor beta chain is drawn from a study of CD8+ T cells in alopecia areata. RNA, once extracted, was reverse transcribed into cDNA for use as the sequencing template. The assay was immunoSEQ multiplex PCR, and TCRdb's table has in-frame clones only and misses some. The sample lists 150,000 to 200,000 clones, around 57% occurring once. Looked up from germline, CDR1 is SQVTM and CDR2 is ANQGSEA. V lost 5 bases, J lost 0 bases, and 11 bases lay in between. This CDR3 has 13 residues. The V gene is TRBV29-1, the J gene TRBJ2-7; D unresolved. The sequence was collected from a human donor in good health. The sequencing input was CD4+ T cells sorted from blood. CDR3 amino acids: CSVRAPSSYEQYF. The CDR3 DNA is TGCAGCGTTAGGGCTCCTAGCTCCTACGAGCAGTACTTC.